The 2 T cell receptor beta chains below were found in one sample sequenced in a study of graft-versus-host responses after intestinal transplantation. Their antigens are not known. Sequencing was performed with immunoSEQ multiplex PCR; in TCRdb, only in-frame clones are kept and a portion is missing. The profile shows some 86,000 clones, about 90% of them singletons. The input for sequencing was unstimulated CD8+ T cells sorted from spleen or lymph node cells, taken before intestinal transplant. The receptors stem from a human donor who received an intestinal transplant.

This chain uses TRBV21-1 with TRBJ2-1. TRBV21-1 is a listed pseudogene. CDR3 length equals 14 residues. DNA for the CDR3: TGTGCCAGCAGCGGCACGGGGGCCAGCAATGAGCAGTTCTTC. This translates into CASSGTGASNEQFF.

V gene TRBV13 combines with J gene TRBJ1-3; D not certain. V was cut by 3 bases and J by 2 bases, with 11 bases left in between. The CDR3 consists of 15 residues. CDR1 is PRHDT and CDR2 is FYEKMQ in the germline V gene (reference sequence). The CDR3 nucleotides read TGTGCCAGCAGCTTCCACGAGGGAACTGGAAACACCATATATTTT. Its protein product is CASSFHEGTGNTIYF.